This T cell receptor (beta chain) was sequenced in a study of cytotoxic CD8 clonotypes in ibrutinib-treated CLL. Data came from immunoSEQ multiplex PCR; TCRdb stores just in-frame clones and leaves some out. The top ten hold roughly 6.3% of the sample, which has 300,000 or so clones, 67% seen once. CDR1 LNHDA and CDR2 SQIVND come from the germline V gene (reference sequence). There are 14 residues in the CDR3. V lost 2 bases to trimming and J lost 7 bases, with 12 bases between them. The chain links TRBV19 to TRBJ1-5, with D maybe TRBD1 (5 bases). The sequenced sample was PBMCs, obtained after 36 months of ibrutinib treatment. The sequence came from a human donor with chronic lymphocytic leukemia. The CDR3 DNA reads TGTGCCAGTAGTATACCGGGACTCGCCCAGCCCCAGCATTTT. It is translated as CASSIPGLAQPQHF.